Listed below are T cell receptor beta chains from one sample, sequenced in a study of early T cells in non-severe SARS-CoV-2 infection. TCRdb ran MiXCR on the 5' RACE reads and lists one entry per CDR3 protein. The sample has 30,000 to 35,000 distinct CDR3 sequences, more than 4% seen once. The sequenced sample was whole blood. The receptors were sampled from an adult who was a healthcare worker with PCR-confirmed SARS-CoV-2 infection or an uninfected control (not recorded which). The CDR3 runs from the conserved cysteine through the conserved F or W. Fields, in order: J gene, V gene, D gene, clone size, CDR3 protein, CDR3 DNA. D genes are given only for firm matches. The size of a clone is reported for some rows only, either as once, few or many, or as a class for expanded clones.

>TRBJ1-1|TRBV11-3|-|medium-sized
CASSLDPGSYTEAFF
TGTGCCAGCAGCTTAGATCCGGGTAGCTACACTGAAGCTTTCTTT
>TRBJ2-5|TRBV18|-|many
CASSPGNRQETQYF
TGTGCCAGCTCACCGGGGAACCGGCAAGAGACCCAGTACTTC
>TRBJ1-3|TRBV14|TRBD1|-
CASSRKPGQGAGNTIYF
TGTGCCAGCAGCCGTAAGCCGGGACAGGGGGCCGGAAACACCATATATTTT
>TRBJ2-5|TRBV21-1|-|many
CASSGEGQAYQETQYF
TGTGCCAGCAGCGGGGAGGGACAAGCATACCAAGAGACCCAGTACTTC
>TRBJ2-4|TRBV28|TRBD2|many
CASSLWVGGALTKNIQYF
TGTGCCAGCAGTTTATGGGTCGGGGGGGCACTAACCAAAAACATTCAGTACTTC
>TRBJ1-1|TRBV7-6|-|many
CASSLGGGQTEAFF
TGTGCCAGCAGCTTAGGAGGGGGGCAGACTGAAGCTTTCTTT
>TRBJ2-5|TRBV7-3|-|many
CASSPRAGETQYF
TGTGCCAGCAGTCCCAGGGCAGGGGAGACCCAGTACTTC
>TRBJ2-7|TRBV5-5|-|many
CASTSPGSIHEQYF
TGTGCCAGCACCTCACCGGGGTCGATCCACGAGCAGTACTTC
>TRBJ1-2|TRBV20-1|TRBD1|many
CSARAGEGAFYGYTF
TGCAGTGCTAGAGCGGGCGAGGGGGCTTTCTATGGCTACACCTTC
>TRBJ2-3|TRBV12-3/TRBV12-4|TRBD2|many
CASSLGVTSFLHPTDTQYF
TGTGCCAGCAGTTTAGGGGTGACTAGCTTTCTCCACCCCACAGATACGCAGTATTTT
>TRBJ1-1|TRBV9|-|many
CASSVGMNTEAFF
TGTGCCAGCAGCGTAGGGATGAACACTGAAGCTTTCTTT
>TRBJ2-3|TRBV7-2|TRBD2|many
CASSPGSGAGGSDTQYF
TGTGCCAGCAGCCCCGGTTCTGGAGCGGGGGGGTCAGATACGCAGTATTTT
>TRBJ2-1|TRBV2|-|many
CASSGGPGLADNEQFF
TGTGCCAGCAGTGGAGGGCCGGGACTGGCGGACAATGAGCAGTTCTTC
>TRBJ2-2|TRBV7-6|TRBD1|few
CASSPQGANTGELFF
TGTGCCAGCAGCCCCCAGGGGGCGAACACCGGGGAGCTGTTTTTT
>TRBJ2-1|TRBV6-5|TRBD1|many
CASRFGTEALYNEQFF
TGTGCCAGCAGATTTGGGACAGAAGCCTTATACAATGAGCAGTTCTTC
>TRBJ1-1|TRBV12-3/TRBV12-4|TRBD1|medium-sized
CASSPGQGNTEAFF
TGTGCCAGCTCACCGGGACAGGGGAACACTGAAGCTTTCTTT
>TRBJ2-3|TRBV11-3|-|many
CASSRRITDTQYF
TGTGCCAGCAGTCGGAGAATCACAGATACGCAGTATTTT
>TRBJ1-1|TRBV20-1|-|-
CSARRTNTEAFF
TGCAGTGCTAGACGGACTAACACTGAAGCTTTCTTT
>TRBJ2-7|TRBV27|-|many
CASSLRGYEQYF
TGTGCCAGCAGCCTCAGGGGCTACGAGCAGTACTTC
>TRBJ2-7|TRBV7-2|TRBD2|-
CASSLAVGGGEYEQYF
TGTGCCAGCAGCTTAGCGGTCGGCGGGGGTGAATACGAGCAGTACTTC
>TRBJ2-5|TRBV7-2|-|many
CASAEGSFRETQYF
TGTGCCAGCGCGGAGGGGTCTTTTCGTGAGACCCAGTACTTC
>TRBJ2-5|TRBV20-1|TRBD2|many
CSAALAGDHQETQYF
TGCAGTGCGGCACTAGCGGGGGACCACCAAGAGACCCAGTACTTC
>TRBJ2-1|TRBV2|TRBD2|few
CASNSILAASYNEQFF
TGTGCCAGCAACTCAATACTAGCGGCCTCCTACAATGAGCAGTTCTTC
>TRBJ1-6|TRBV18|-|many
CASSLTSVATDSSYNSPLHF
TGTGCCAGCTCACTCACCTCCGTCGCGACGGACTCGTCCTATAATTCACCCCTCCACTTT
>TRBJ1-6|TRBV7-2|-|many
CASSPAPGGNNSPLHF
TGTGCCAGCAGCCCCGCCCCCGGCGGAAATAATTCACCCCTCCACTTT
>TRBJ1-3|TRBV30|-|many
CAWSLATGNTIYF
TGTGCCTGGAGTCTAGCGACTGGAAACACCATATATTTT
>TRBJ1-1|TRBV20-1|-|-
CSVTKGYGTEAFF
TGCAGTGTCACGAAGGGGTACGGCACTGAAGCTTTCTTT
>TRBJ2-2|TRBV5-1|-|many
CASSLAAENTGELFF
TGCGCCAGCAGCTTGGCCGCGGAGAACACCGGGGAGCTGTTTTTT
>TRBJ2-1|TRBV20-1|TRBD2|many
CSARLAGLLYNEQFF
TGCAGTGCCAGACTAGCGGGGCTCTTGTACAATGAGCAGTTCTTC
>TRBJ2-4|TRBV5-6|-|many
CASSLLDQVAKNIQYF
TGTGCCAGCAGCTTGCTGGACCAAGTAGCCAAAAACATTCAGTACTTC
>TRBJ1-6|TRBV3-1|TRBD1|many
CASSPSGTGNSPLHF
TGTGCCAGCAGCCCATCCGGGACAGGCAATTCACCCCTCCACTTT
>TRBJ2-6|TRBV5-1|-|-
CASSLGDSGANVLTF
TGCGCCAGCAGCTTGGGGGACTCTGGGGCCAACGTCCTGACTTTC
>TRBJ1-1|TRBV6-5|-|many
CASSYSTGGAFF
TGTGCCAGCAGTTACTCGACGGGGGGAGCTTTCTTT
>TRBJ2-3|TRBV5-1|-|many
CASKEGADTQYF
TGCGCCAGCAAGGAGGGAGCAGATACGCAGTATTTT
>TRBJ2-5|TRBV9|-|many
CASSVKGDGTQYF
TGTGCCAGCAGCGTAAAAGGTGATGGGACCCAGTACTTC